Presented here are 22 T cell receptor beta chains from one specimen sequenced in a study of blood T cell repertoires in COVID-19. Some clones are missing from TCRdb's copy, which holds only in-frame ones; the method was immunoSEQ multiplex PCR. The data contain a few hundred thousand clones, around 88% of them singletons. The sample comprised peripheral blood. Receptors were obtained from a man between 25 and 39 years old with active or convalescent COVID-19.

The J gene is TRBJ1-2, the V gene TRBV19; D is uncertain. V dropped 2 bases and J dropped 3 bases, with 13 bases sitting between them. The CDR3 consists of 15 residues. Per germline, CDR1 LNHDA and CDR2 SQIVND (reference sequence). The CDR3 region has the DNA TGTGCCAGTAGTATAACTCTATCGGAGGACTATGGCTACACCTTC. The encoded protein is CASSITLSEDYGYTF.

This clone came up a few times. This chain joins TRBV4-1 and TRBJ2-1, with 7 positions matching TRBD2. Germline V gives CDR1 MGHRA, CDR2 YSYEKL. The CDR3 has 14 residues. The J segment lost 8 bases and the V segment lost 5 bases, leaving 9 bases of the junction unmatched. This CDR3 is CASSSARGSYEQFF. As DNA, the CDR3 is TGCGCCAGCAGCTCGGCGCGGGGGTCATATGAGCAGTTCTTC.

The chain recombines TRBV19 with TRBJ2-5; 10 bases agree with TRBD1. V lost 5 bases, J lost 7 bases, and 10 bases stayed unmatched. The CDR3 has 15 amino acids. Per germline, CDR1 LNHDA and CDR2 SQIVND (reference sequence). The CDR3 loop reads CASSYSGTGVVTQYF. CDR3 DNA: TGTGCCAGTAGTTATTCCGGGACAGGGGTGGTGACCCAGTACTTC.

V is TRBV4-3 and J is TRBJ2-5, with D possibly being TRBD2 (7 bases). V lost 1 base, J lost 5 bases, and 14 bases lay in between. Per germline, CDR1 LGHNA and CDR2 YSLEER. This CDR3 region has 15 residues. The CDR3 spells CASSQARGQGETQYF. CDR3 nucleotides: TGCGCCAGCAGCCAAGCGCGGGGGCAGGGGGAGACCCAGTACTTC.

The rearrangement joins TRBV5-6 to TRBJ1-2; D call uncertain. With 0 bases removed from V and 8 bases from J, the gap between germline ends came to 11 bases. The CDR3 has 13 residues. Per germline, CDR1 SGHDT and CDR2 YYEEEE. The CDR3 DNA is TGTGCCAGCAGCTTGGCTGATCCGGGAGGCTACACCTTC. Translating gives CASSLADPGGYTF.

The V gene is TRBV15, the J gene TRBJ2-7; the D gene is possibly TRBD1 (6 bases). Germline V lookup: CDR1 LNHNV, CDR2 YYDKDF (reference sequence). This CDR3 is 14 amino acids long. V gave up 0 bases and J gave up 4 bases, with 10 bases separating them. The CDR3 loop reads CATSRDRTEYEQYF. CDR3 sequence (DNA): TGTGCCACCAGCAGAGATCGGACAGAATACGAGCAGTACTTC.

In its sample, this clone was seen once. V is TRBV5-5 and J is TRBJ1-1; D uncertain. The CDR3 length is 12 residues. The germline V gene has CDR1 SGHKS and CDR2 YYEKEE (reference sequence). Trimming took 7 bases from V and 4 from J, leaving 11 bases between them. CDR3 in amino acids: CASLTSGTEAFF. The DNA of the CDR3 is TGTGCCAGCCTAACTTCGGGCACTGAAGCTTTCTTT.

The rearrangement uses TRBV27 and TRBJ1-5; 7 positions agree with TRBD1. With V trimmed by 5 bases and J by 4 bases, 2 bases remained unmatched. The CDR3 spans 13 residues. The germline CDR1 and CDR2 sequences are MNHEY and SMNVEV (reference sequence). The CDR3 sequence is CASSTGVNQPQHF. The CDR3 region has the DNA TGTGCCAGCAGTACAGGGGTGAATCAGCCCCAGCATTTT.

The rearrangement uses TRBV6-1 and TRBJ2-7, with D tentatively TRBD1 (6 bases). Trimming removed 2 bases from V and 2 bases from J, with 13 bases in between. There are 15 residues in the CDR3. Germline loops: CDR1 MNHNS, CDR2 SASEGT. Here the CDR3 reads CASSENGGRTYEQYF. The CDR3, as DNA: TGTGCCAGCAGTGAAAATGGGGGCAGGACCTACGAGCAGTACTTC.

The gene calls are TRBV19 and TRBJ2-7, with TRBD1 identical over 7 bases. Germline lookup yields CDR1 LNHDA and CDR2 SQIVND (reference sequence). There are 15 residues in the CDR3. V was pared by 2 bases and J by 2 bases, with 6 bases of the junction left unmatched. The CDR3 is CASSIRPDRAYEQYF. In nucleotides, the CDR3 is TGTGCCAGTAGTATAAGGCCCGACAGGGCCTACGAGCAGTACTTC.

V and J are TRBV4-1 and TRBJ1-6; 8 bases fit TRBD1. J was trimmed by 2 bases and V by 0 bases; bases with no gene match: 6. CDR3 size: 18 residues. Germline CDR1 MGHRA, CDR2 YSYEKL. The CDR3 is CASSQDRQGTTYNSPLHF. CDR3 nucleotide sequence: TGCGCCAGCAGCCAAGATCGACAGGGGACAACCTATAATTCACCCCTCCACTTT.

The chain links TRBV28 to TRBJ1-6, with 7 bases fitting TRBD1. V shed 8 bases and J 5 bases; nucleotides not matched to a gene: 12. The CDR3 sequence is 16 residues long. The germline V gene encodes CDR1 MDHEN and CDR2 SYDVKM. CDR3 coding DNA: TGTGCCAGCGTTGGGGTGAGGGGGCCAAATAATTCACCCCTCCACTTT. It yields the protein CASVGVRGPNNSPLHF.

This clone appeared once. This chain uses TRBV27 with TRBJ2-2; D ambiguous. CDR3 length: 14 amino acids. The V end was cut by 2 bases, the J end by 5 bases, with 9 bases between. CDR1 is MNHEY, CDR2 SMNVEV, per germline (reference sequence). CDR3 residues: CASSLLTGTGELFF. In DNA, the CDR3 is TGTGCCAGCAGTTTACTCACCGGGACCGGGGAGCTGTTTTTT.

The chain links TRBV7-7 to TRBJ2-1; possibly TRBD2 for D (6 bases). Germline CDR1 reads SSHAT; CDR2 reads FNYEAQ (reference sequence). Trimming removed 5 bases from V and 5 bases from J, with 10 bases in between. This CDR3 is 13 amino acids long. The CDR3 spells CASSVGLNNEQFF. The CDR3 DNA reads as TGTGCCAGCAGCGTGGGACTCAACAATGAGCAGTTCTTC.

The gene calls are TRBV10-3 and TRBJ2-7; D unresolved. CDR1 is ENHRY and CDR2 is SYGVKD in the germline V gene. V shed 8 bases and J shed 6 bases, with 20 bases lying between them. The CDR3 has 14 amino acids. In nucleotides, the CDR3 is TGTGCCATCTCTACGGCTAGAGGCACCGGCGAGCAGTACTTC. It is translated as CAISTARGTGEQYF.

The chain recombines TRBV2 with TRBJ2-3; a weak D match, TRBD2 (5 bases). CDR1 and CDR2 (germline): SNHLY, FYNNEI. Trimming took 8 bases from V and 2 from J, leaving 11 bases between them. The CDR3 consists of 13 residues. The CDR3 nucleotides read TGTGCCAGCGGTTCGGGGTCCACAGATACGCAGTATTTT. Protein sequence: CASGSGSTDTQYF.

J is TRBJ2-3 and V is TRBV6-5; TRBD2 matches at 7 bases. This CDR3 contains 14 residues. Germline V lookup: CDR1 MNHEY, CDR2 SVGAGI. With 6 bases clipped from V and 4 bases from J, the junction kept 7 bases outside the gene matches. The chain's CDR3 is CASRDGTISDTQYF. In DNA, the CDR3 is TGTGCCAGCAGGGACGGGACTATTTCAGATACGCAGTATTTT.

The chain links TRBV6-6 to TRBJ2-2; 7 bases match TRBD1. J gave up 6 bases and V 10 bases, and 8 bases lay outside the gene matches. Germline CDR1 MNHNY, CDR2 SVGAGI (reference sequence). The CDR3 totals 13 residues. The CDR3 DNA reads as TGTGCCATTGCGTTGAGGGGGCCCGGGGAGCTGTTTTTT. Amino acid sequence: CAIALRGPGELFF.

This clone has only one observation. This rearrangement joins TRBV9 to TRBJ2-7; TRBD1 matches at 10 bases. Unmatched junction bases numbered 10, after V lost 4 bases and J lost 6 bases. The CDR3 is 15 amino acids. The germline V gene has CDR1 SGDLS and CDR2 YYNGEE. This CDR3 reads CASSPRDRGYAEQYF. CDR3 bases: TGTGCCAGCAGCCCACGGGACAGGGGATATGCCGAGCAGTACTTC.

V and J are TRBV7-9 and TRBJ2-2; 12 nucleotides align to TRBD2. The CDR3 is made up of 16 amino acids. In germline, CDR1 is SEHNR, CDR2 FQNEAQ (reference sequence). V gave up 5 bases and J gave up 8 bases; unmatched junction bases: 9. Written as DNA, the CDR3 is TGTGCCAGCAGCCTTGGACTAGCGGGGAGAGGAGGGGAGCTGTTTTTT. This gives the protein CASSLGLAGRGGELFF.

The chain links TRBV30 to TRBJ2-2, with D maybe TRBD1 (6 bases). Trimming left V 1 base short and J 5 bases short, with 11 bases between. Germline V gives CDR1 GTSNPN, CDR2 SVGIG (reference sequence). The CDR3 covers 14 residues. CDR3 amino acids: CAWSGVRGTGELFF. DNA for the CDR3: TGTGCCTGGAGTGGAGTCAGGGGAACCGGGGAGCTGTTTTTT.

The rearrangement joins TRBV18 to TRBJ2-3; D possibly corresponds to TRBD1 (5 bases). Germline V lookup: CDR1 KGHSH, CDR2 LQKENI. V lost 3 bases and J 2 bases, leaving 15 bases between the germline ends. There are 16 residues in the CDR3. CDR3 sequence: CASSPLWGGNTDTQYF. The CDR3 DNA follows: TGTGCCAGCTCACCGTTATGGGGCGGAAACACAGATACGCAGTATTTT.